This T cell receptor (beta chain) comes out of a study of T-cell memory formation after mild COVID-19. Findings and limits, study-wide: Pre-infection memory already had some responding clones, implying cross-reactive memory joined.

MiXCR was run by TCRdb on the 5' RACE reads, yielding one entry per CDR3 protein. Of 550,000 to 600,000 distinct CDR3 sequences listed, about 20% were seen once; the top ten hold roughly 8.1%. CDR3 length: 12 residues. Trimming cost V 1 base and J 4 bases, with 4 bases left between them. The sample holds many counts of this clonotype. Its antigen is as yet unknown. The chain carries TRBV12-3 or TRBV12-4 and TRBJ1-2; D is unclear. The sequenced material came from PBMCs or a T cell subset sorted from them (not recorded which). This clonotype was sampled from an adult woman who had mild COVID-19 (a few samples of this study predate the infection). Cell type and time point are not known. The CDR3 is CASSLDFYGYTF. CDR3 DNA sequence: TGTGCCAGCAGTTTAGATTTCTATGGCTACACCTTC.